This TCR beta chain came from a study of T cells of healthy individuals. TCRdb re-analysed the 5' RACE reads in MiXCR, keeping a single row per CDR3 protein. The sample comprises 75,000 to 95,000 distinct CDR3 sequences, roughly 5% of which are singletons, and around 8% rests with the top ten. The receptor was derived from a female donor in good health.

This CDR3 reads CASSQGGSSGANVLTF. CDR3 coding DNA: TGTGCCAGCAGCCAAGGGGGAAGCTCTGGGGCCAACGTCCTGACTTTC. The V and J genes are TRBV3-1 and TRBJ2-6; the D is unclear. V lost 1 base, J lost 0 bases, and 7 bases lay in between. Germline CDR1 and CDR2: LGHDT and YNNKEL (reference sequence). The CDR3 covers 16 residues.